This TCR beta chain is drawn from a study of blood T cell repertoires in COVID-19. Turning to the study itself: There were acute and convalescent COVID-19 samples, and they came from the United States, Italy and Spain. Sample material is recorded as cDNA or gDNA derived from T cells, B-cell-depleted T cells, or PBMCs.

V lost 2 bases to trimming and J lost 5 bases; unmatched junction nucleotides: 2. This CDR3 region has 15 residues. Germline-derived CDR1 and CDR2 are SEHNR and FQNEAQ (reference sequence). Study processing details: Nucleated cell number was recorded as an estimate derived from reference gene primer amplification. Data came from immunoSEQ multiplex PCR; TCRdb stores just in-frame clones and leaves some out. The D gene and trimming were derived from the DNA, and the V and J assignments and clone size from that table. The sample records fewer than 400,000 clones, about four fifths being singletons. This chain connects TRBV7-9 to TRBJ2-2; the match to TRBD2 covers 10 bases. What was sequenced was peripheral blood. This receptor was obtained from a man aged 30 to 39 with active or convalescent COVID-19. CDR3: CASSLSGRGTGELFF. The DNA of the CDR3 is TGTGCCAGCAGCTTAAGCGGGAGGGGAACCGGGGAGCTGTTTTTT.